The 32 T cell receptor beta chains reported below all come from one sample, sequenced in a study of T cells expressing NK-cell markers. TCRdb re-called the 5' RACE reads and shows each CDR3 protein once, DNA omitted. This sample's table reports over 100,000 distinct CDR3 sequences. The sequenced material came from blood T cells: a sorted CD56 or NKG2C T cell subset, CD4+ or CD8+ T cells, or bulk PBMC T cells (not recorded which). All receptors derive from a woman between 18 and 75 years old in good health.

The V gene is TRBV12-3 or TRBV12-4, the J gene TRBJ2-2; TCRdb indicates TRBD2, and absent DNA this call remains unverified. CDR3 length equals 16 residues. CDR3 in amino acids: CASSPTTSGNTGELFF.

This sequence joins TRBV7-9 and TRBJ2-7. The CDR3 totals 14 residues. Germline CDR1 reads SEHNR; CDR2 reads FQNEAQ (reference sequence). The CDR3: CASSLAGPDYEQYF.

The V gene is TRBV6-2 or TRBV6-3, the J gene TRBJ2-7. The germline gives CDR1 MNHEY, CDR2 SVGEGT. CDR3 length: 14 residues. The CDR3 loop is CASSYFGGSYEQYF.

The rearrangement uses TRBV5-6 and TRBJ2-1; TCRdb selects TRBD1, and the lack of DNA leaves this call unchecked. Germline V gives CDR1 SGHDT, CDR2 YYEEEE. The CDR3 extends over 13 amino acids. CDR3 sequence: CASIQTVGDEQFF. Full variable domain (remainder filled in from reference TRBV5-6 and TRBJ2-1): DAGVTQSPTHLIKTRGQQVTLRCSPKSGHDTVSWYQQALGQGPQFIFQYYEEEERQRGNFPDRFSGHQFPNYSSELNVNALLLGDSALYLCASIQTVGDEQFFGPGTRLTVL.

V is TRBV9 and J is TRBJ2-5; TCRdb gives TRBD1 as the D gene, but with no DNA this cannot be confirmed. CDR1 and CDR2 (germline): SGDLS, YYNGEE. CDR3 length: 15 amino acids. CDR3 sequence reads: CASSDPVGAGETQYF.

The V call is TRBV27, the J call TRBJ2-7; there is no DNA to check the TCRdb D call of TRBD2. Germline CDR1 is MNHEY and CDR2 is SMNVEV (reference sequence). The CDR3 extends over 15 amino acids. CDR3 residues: CASSSRTSGGGEQYF.

The CDR3 protein is CASRHTSGRFLYNEQFF. The V call is TRBV6-1, the J call TRBJ2-1; TCRdb outputs TRBD2, but without DNA this stays unchecked. Germline V gives CDR1 MNHNS, CDR2 SASEGT. The length of the CDR3 is 17 residues.

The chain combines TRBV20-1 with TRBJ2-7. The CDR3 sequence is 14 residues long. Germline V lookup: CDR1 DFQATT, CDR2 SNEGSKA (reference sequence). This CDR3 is CSGSHFPHSYEQYF.

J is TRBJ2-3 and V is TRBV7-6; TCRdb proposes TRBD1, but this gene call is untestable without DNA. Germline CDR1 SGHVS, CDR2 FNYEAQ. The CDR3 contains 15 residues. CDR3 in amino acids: CASSLAGADTDTQYF.

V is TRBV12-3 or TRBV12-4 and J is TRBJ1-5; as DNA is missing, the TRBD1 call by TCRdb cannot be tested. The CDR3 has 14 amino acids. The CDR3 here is CASSRGGDYQPQHF.

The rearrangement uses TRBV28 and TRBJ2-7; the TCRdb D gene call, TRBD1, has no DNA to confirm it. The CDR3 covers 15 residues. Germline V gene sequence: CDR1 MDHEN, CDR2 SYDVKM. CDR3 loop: CASSLLRDVHYEQYF.

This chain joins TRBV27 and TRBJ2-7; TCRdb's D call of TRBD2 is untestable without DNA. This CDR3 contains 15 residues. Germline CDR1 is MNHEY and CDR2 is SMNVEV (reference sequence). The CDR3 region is CASSLGGLVPYEQYF.

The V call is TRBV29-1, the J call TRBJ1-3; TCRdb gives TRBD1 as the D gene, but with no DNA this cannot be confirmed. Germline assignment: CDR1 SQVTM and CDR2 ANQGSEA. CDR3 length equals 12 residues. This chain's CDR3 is CSVVTLGGTIYF.

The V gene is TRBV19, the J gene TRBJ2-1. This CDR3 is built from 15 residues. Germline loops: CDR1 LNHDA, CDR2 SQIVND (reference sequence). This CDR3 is CASSIWESSYNEQFF.

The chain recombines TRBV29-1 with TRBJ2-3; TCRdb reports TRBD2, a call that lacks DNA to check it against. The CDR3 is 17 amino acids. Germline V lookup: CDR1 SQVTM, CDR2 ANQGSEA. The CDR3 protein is CSVEAPETSGRWMAQYF.

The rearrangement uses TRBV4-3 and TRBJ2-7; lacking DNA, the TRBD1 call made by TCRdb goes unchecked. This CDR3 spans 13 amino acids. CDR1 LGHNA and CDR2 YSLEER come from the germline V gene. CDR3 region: CASSHRGHYEQYF.

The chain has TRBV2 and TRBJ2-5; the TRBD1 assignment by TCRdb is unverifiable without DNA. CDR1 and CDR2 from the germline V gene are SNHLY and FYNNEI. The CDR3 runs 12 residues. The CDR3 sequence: CASRETGGTQYF.

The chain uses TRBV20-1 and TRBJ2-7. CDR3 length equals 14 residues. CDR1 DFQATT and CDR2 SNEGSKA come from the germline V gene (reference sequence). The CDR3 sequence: CSASDWNQTYEQYF.

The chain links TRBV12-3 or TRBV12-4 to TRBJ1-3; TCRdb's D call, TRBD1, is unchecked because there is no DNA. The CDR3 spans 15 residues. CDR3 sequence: CASSFKPRSGNTIYF.

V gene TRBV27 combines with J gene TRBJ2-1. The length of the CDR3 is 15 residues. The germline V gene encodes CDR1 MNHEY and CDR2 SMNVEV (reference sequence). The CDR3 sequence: CASRGGDSSYNEQFF.

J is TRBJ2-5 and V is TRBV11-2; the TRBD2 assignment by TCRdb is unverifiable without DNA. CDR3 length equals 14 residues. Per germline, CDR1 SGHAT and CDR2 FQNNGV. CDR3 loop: CASSRDYGQETQYF.

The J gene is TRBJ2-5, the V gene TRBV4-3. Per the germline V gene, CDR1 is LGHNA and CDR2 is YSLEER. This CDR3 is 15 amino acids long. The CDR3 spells CASSQDRERQETQYF.

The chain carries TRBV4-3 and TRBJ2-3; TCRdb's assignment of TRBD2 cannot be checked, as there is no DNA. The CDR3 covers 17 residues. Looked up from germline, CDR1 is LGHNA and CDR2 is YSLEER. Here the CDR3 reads CASSQMEGADSTDTQYF.

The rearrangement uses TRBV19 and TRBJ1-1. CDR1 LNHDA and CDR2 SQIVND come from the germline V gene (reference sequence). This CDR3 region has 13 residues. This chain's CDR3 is CASSIVSGGEAFF. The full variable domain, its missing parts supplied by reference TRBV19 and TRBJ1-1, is DGGITQSPKYLFRKEGQNVTLSCEQNLNHDAMYWYRQDPGQGLRLIYYSQIVNDFQKGDIAEGYSVSREKKESFPLTVTSAQKNPTAFYLCASSIVSGGEAFFGQGTRLTVV.

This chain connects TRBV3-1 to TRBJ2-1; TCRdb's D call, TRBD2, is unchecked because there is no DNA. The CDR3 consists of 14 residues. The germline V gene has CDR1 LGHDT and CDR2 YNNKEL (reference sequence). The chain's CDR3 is CASSQLAGDNEQFF.

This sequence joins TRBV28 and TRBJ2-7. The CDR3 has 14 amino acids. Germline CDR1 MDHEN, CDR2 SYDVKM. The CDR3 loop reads CASSLSLGTYEQYF.

This CDR3 is CASSRDTNYNEQFF. This chain joins TRBV6-1 and TRBJ2-1; TCRdb gives TRBD1 as the D gene, but with no DNA this cannot be confirmed. The length of the CDR3 is 14 residues. Per germline, CDR1 MNHNS and CDR2 SASEGT.

The CDR3 spells CASSPQLAGVFDEQFF. This rearrangement joins TRBV25-1 to TRBJ2-1; TCRdb designates TRBD2, a call that cannot be tested without DNA. CDR1 is MGHDK, CDR2 SYGVNS, per germline. This CDR3 region has 16 residues.

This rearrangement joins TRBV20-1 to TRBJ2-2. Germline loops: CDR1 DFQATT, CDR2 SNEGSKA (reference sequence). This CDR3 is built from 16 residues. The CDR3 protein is CSARDSRGANTGELFF.

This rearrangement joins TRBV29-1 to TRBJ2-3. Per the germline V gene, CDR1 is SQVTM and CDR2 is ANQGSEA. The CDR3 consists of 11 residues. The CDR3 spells CSVVRLWGQYF.

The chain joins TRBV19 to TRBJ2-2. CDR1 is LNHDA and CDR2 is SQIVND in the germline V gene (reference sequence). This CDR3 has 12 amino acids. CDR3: CASSIFTGELFF. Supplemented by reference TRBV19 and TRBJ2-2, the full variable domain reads DGGITQSPKYLFRKEGQNVTLSCEQNLNHDAMYWYRQDPGQGLRLIYYSQIVNDFQKGDIAEGYSVSREKKESFPLTVTSAQKNPTAFYLCASSIFTGELFFGEGSRLTVL.

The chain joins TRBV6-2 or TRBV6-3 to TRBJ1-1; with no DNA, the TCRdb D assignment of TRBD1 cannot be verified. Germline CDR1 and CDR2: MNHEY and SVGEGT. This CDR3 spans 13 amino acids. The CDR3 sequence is CASDFRGNTEAFF.